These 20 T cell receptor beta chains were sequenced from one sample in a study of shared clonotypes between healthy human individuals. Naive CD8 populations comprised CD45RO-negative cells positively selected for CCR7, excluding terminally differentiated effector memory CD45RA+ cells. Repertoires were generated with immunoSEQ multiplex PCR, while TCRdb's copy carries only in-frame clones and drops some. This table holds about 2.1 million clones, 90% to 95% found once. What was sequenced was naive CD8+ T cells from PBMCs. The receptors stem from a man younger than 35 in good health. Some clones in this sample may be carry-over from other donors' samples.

DNA for the CDR3: TGTGCCAGCAGCGATGGATCGACTAGCACAGATACGCAGTATTTT. As protein: CASSDGSTSTDTQYF. This sequence joins TRBV9 and TRBJ2-3; D gene unclear. Germline CDR1 and CDR2: SGDLS and YYNGEE. CDR3 length: 15 amino acids. Trimming left V 3 bases short and J 0 bases short, with 11 bases between.

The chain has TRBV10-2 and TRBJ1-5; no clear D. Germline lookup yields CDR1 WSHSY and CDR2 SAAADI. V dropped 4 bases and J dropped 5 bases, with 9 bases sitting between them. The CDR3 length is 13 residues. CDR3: CASSASDDQPQHF. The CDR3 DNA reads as TGCGCCAGCAGTGCGAGCGATGATCAGCCCCAGCATTTT.

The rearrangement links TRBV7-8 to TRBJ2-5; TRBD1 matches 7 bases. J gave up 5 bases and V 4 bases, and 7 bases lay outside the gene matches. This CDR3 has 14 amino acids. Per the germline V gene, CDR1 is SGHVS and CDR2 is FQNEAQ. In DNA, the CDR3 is TGTGCCAGCAGCTGGGAAGGGGGCGGGGAGACCCAGTACTTC. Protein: CASSWEGGGETQYF.

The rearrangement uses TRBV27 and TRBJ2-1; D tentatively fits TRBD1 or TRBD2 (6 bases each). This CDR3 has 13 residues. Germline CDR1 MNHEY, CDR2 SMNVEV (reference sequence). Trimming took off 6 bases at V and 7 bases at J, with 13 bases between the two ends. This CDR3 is CASSRRGANEQFF. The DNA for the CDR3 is TGTGCCAGCAGCCGTAGGGGGGCGAATGAGCAGTTCTTC.

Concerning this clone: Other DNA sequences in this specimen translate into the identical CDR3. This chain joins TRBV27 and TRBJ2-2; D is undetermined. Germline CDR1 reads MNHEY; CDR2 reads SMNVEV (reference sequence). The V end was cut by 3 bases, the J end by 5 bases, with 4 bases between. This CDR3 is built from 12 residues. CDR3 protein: CASSLGTGELFF. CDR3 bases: TGTGCCAGCAGTTTGGGGACCGGGGAGCTGTTTTTT.

The CDR3 here is CASSIGRARNQPQHF. CDR3 DNA: TGTGCCAGTAGTATAGGTCGGGCCAGGAATCAGCCCCAGCATTTT. V and J are TRBV19 and TRBJ1-5; D unclear. V lost 1 base to trimming and J lost 4 bases, with 11 bases between them. Germline V gene sequence: CDR1 LNHDA, CDR2 SQIVND (reference sequence). CDR3 length: 15 residues. The full variable domain, its missing parts supplied by reference TRBV19 and TRBJ1-5, is DGGITQSPKYLFRKEGQNVTLSCEQNLNHDAMYWYRQDPGQGLRLIYYSQIVNDFQKGDIAEGYSVSREKKESFPLTVTSAQKNPTAFYLCASSIGRARNQPQHFGDGTRLSIL.

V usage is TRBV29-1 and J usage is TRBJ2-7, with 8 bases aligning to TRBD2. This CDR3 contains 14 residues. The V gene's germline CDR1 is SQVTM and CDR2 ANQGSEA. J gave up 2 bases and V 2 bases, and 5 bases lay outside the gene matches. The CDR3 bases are TGCAGCGTTGAATTAGCGGGGTTCACCTACGAGCAGTACTTC. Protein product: CSVELAGFTYEQYF.

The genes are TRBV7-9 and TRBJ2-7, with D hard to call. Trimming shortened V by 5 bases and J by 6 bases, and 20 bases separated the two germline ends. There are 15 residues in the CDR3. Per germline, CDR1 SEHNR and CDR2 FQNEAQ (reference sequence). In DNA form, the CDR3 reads TGTGCCAGCAGCAGAAGGTCAGGCGATGCGATCGAGCAGTACTTC. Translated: CASSRRSGDAIEQYF.

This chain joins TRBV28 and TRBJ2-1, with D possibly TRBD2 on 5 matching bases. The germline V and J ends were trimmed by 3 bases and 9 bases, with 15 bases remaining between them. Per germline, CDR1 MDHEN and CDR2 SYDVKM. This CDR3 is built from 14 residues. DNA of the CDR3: TGTGCCAGCAGTTTGCTTTCGGGGAACACTGAGCAGTTCTTC. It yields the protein CASSLLSGNTEQFF.

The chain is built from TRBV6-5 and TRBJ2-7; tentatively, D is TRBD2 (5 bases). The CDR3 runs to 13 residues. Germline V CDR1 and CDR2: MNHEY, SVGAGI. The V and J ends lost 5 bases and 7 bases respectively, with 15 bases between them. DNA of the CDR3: TGTGCCAGCAGTCTGGACTTAAACCAGGAGCAGTACTTC. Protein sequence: CASSLDLNQEQYF.

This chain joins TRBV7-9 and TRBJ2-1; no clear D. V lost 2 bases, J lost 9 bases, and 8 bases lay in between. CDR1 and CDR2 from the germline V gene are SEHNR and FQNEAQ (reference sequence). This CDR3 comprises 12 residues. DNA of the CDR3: TGTGCCAGCAGCTTATCCCCGCTTGAGCAGTTCTTC. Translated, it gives CASSLSPLEQFF.

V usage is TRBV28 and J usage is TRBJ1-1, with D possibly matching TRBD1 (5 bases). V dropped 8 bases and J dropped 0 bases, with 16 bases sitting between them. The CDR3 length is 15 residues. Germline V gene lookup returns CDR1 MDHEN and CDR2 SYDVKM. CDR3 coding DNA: TGTGCCAGCCGAATCGGGGGAGGTTTGAACACTGAAGCTTTCTTT. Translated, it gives CASRIGGGLNTEAFF.

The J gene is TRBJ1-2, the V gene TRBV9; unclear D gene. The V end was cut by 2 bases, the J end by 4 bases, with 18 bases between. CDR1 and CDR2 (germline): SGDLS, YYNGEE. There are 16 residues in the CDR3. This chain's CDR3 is CASSVHFQAERYGYTF. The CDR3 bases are TGTGCCAGCAGCGTTCATTTTCAGGCTGAGCGCTATGGCTACACCTTC.

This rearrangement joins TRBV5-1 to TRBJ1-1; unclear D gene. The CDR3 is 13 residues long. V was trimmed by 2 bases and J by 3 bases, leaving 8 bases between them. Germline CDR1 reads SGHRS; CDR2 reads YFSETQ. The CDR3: CASSFGPYTEAFF. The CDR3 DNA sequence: TGCGCCAGCAGCTTCGGACCCTACACTGAAGCTTTCTTT.

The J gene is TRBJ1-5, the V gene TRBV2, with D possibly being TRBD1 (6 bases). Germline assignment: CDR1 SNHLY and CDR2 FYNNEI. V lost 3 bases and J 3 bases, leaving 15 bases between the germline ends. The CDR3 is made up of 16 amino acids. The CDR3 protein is CASSEGRGSLNQPQHF. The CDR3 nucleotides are TGTGCCAGCAGTGAGGGCAGGGGTTCTCTCAATCAGCCCCAGCATTTT.

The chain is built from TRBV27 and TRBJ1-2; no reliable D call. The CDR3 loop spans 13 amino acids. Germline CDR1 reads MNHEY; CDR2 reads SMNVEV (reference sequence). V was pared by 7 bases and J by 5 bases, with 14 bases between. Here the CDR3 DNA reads TGTGCCAGCACAAACTCTCCTCGATATGGCTACACCTTC. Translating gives CASTNSPRYGYTF.

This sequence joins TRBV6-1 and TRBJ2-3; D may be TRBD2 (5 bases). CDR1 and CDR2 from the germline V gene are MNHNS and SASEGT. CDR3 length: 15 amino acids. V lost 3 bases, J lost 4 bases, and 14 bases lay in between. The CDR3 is CASSDPRVWADTQYF. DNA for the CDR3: TGTGCCAGCAGTGATCCGAGGGTATGGGCAGATACGCAGTATTTT.

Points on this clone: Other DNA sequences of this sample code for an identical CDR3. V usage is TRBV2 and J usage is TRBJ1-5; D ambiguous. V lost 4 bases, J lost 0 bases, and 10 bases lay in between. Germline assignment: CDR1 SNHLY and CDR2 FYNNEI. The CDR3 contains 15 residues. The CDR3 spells CASSGTEYSNQPQHF. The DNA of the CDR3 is TGTGCCAGCAGTGGGACGGAATATAGCAATCAGCCCCAGCATTTT.

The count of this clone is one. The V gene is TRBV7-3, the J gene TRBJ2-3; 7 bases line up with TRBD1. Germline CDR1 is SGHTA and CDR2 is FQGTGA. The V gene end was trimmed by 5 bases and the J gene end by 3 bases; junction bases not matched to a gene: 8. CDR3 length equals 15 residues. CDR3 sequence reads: CASSRGQVPTDTQYF. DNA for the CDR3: TGTGCCAGCAGCCGAGGACAGGTTCCGACAGATACGCAGTATTTT.

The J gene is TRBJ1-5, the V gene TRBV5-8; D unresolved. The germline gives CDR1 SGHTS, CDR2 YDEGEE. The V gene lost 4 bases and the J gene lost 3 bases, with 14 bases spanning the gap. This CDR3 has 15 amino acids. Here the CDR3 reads CASSPDLGYNQPQHF. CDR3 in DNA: TGTGCCAGCAGCCCGGATTTGGGGTACAATCAGCCCCAGCATTTT.